This paragraph reports one TCR beta chain. Libraries were prepared by immunoSEQ multiplex PCR; TCRdb keeps only in-frame clonotypes and omits some of them. The data show approximately 45,000 clones, with approximately 79% seen just once and around 9.3% held by the top ten. The sample originates from a study of T cells in tumors after PD-1 blockade. This sample comprised PBMCs, obtained before anti-PD-1 therapy. The TCR comes from a human donor with advanced basal cell or squamous cell carcinoma (not recorded which).

The CDR3 DNA reads as TGTGCCATCAGCGGCCCGGATAACACTGAAGCTTTCTTT. Translation: CAISGPDNTEAFF. The chain employs TRBV10-3 and TRBJ1-1; D is ambiguous. Germline V gene data show CDR1 as ENHRY and CDR2 as SYGVKD. V dropped 6 bases and J dropped 2 bases, with 10 bases sitting between them. The CDR3 consists of 13 residues.